This TCR beta chain was captured by sequencing in a study of technical replicates of blood from a handful of donors. TCRdb's table, derived via immunoSEQ multiplex PCR, lists solely in-frame clones and lacks some. The sample has about 66,000 clones; under 98% are singletons. V was trimmed by 4 bases and J by 8 bases, leaving 11 bases between them. The CDR3 has 11 amino acids. Looked up from germline, CDR1 is SQVTM and CDR2 is ANQGSEA. The gene calls are TRBV29-1 and TRBJ1-2, with D unresolved. Sequenced sample: T cells isolated from PBMCs. The sequence was collected from a human donor in good health. CDR3 sequence reads: CSVGGERGYTF. CDR3 DNA: TGCAGCGTTGGGGGAGAAAGAGGCTACACCTTC.